Presented here are 23 T cell receptor beta chains from one specimen sequenced in a study of blood T cell repertoires in COVID-19 (dated by TCRdb to 2018 to 2020). Libraries came from the immunoSEQ multiplex PCR assay. Entries here come from immuneACCESS through TCRdb and include only in-frame sequences with V and J called. Some clones fail to appear in such tables; in the studies checked, an unresolved V gene covers under half of the shortfall, and the cause of the remainder is unknown. This sample has some 320,000 clones in its table, and 90% to 95% of those were observed once. The leading ten clones occupy roughly 3.9% of the sample. Sequenced input: PBMCs or T cells enriched from blood (not recorded which). The receptors were gathered from a woman between 25 and 40 years old who had been exposed to COVID-19.

This sequence joins TRBV4-1 and TRBJ2-1; D not resolved. Germline CDR1 reads MGHRA; CDR2 reads YSYEKL. The CDR3 has 14 amino acids. V lost 0 bases and J 3 bases, leaving 6 bases between the germline ends. The CDR3 reads CASSQEILYNEQFF. CDR3 nucleotides: TGCGCCAGCAGCCAAGAAATACTCTACAATGAGCAGTTCTTC.

In DNA, the CDR3 is TGTGCCAGCAGCGTAGCTTTCCGGAGCTCTGGAAACACCATATATTTT. The encoded protein is CASSVAFRSSGNTIYF. The gene calls are TRBV9 and TRBJ1-3; D call uncertain. The V and J ends lost 0 bases and 0 bases respectively, with 10 bases between them. Germline loops: CDR1 SGDLS, CDR2 YYNGEE. CDR3 length: 16 residues. Together with reference TRBV9 and TRBJ1-3, the CDR3 gives the full variable domain: DSGVTQTPKHLITATGQRVTLRCSPRSGDLSVYWYQQSLDQGLQFLIQYYNGEERAKGNILERFSAQQFPDLHSELNLSSLELGDSALYFCASSVAFRSSGNTIYFGEGSWLTVV.

V and J are TRBV6-2 or TRBV6-3 and TRBJ2-7, with D possibly being TRBD1 (5 bases). There are 14 residues in the CDR3. Per germline, CDR1 MNHEY and CDR2 SVGEGT. Trimming took 8 bases from V and 3 from J, leaving 17 bases between them. The CDR3 protein is CASGLFDSSYEQYF. Here the CDR3 DNA reads TGTGCCAGCGGCCTATTTGACAGCAGCTACGAGCAGTACTTC.

The V and J genes are TRBV2 and TRBJ1-2; D is possibly TRBD1 (5 bases). V was clipped by 6 bases and J by 8 bases, with 13 bases between them. The CDR3 has 12 amino acids. The germline V gene has CDR1 SNHLY and CDR2 FYNNEI. As DNA, the CDR3 is TGTGCCAGCAGAGGGACTTCCTGGGGCTACACCTTC. This gives the protein CASRGTSWGYTF.

This chain joins TRBV5-5 and TRBJ1-2; D not resolved. V lost 4 bases to trimming and J lost 3 bases, with 10 bases between them. Germline V gene data show CDR1 as SGHKS and CDR2 as YYEKEE (reference sequence). The length of the CDR3 is 13 residues. The DNA for the CDR3 is TGTGCCAGCAGCCCTGACATCTACTATGGCTACACCTTC. As protein: CASSPDIYYGYTF.

This chain joins TRBV27 and TRBJ2-1, with D possibly TRBD2 on 7 matching bases. The V end lost 6 bases, the J end lost 7 bases, and 22 bases lay between the germline ends. The CDR3 length is 16 residues. In germline, CDR1 is MNHEY, CDR2 SMNVEV (reference sequence). DNA for the CDR3: TGTGCCAGCAGCCCATCGGCGGGGGCGAAGGGGAATGAGCAGTTCTTC. Translation gives CASSPSAGAKGNEQFF.

V gene TRBV19 combines with J gene TRBJ1-5; 7 bases match TRBD1. The CDR3 is made up of 15 amino acids. Germline V gene sequence: CDR1 LNHDA, CDR2 SQIVND (reference sequence). V lost 5 bases to trimming and J lost 4 bases; unmatched junction nucleotides: 8. As DNA, the CDR3 is TGTGCCAGTAGTCCCGGGACAGCACCAAATCAGCCCCAGCATTTT. This translates into CASSPGTAPNQPQHF.

The CDR3 region is CATGGPYNEQFF. The CDR3, as DNA: TGTGCCACGGGGGGCCCCTACAATGAGCAGTTCTTC. V and J are TRBV19 and TRBJ2-1; tentatively, D is TRBD2 (7 bases). Per the germline V gene, CDR1 is LNHDA and CDR2 is SQIVND (reference sequence). Trimming shortened V by 10 bases and J by 2 bases, and 9 bases separated the two germline ends. There are 12 residues in the CDR3.

This sequence joins TRBV3-1 (or the pseudogene TRBV3-2) and TRBJ1-1, with D perhaps TRBD1 (5 bases). Germline CDR1 is LGHDT and CDR2 is YNNKEL (reference sequence). The length of the CDR3 is 14 residues. Trimming took 3 bases from V and 2 from J, leaving 10 bases between them. The CDR3 DNA reads TGTGCCAGCAGCCAGAACGGGGGTAACACTGAAGCTTTCTTT. Its translation: CASSQNGGNTEAFF.

V usage is TRBV14 and J usage is TRBJ1-1; D is possibly TRBD1 (5 bases). This CDR3 has 13 amino acids. Trimming shortened V by 2 bases and J by 5 bases, and 9 bases separated the two germline ends. Per the germline V gene, CDR1 is SGHDN and CDR2 is FVKESK. CDR3 amino acids: CASSQSRVTEAFF. The CDR3 coding sequence is TGTGCCAGCAGCCAATCCAGGGTTACTGAAGCTTTCTTT.

The chain combines TRBV6-1 with TRBJ2-3, with D perhaps TRBD1 (5 bases). The CDR3 contains 14 residues. Trimming took off 1 base at V and 1 base at J, with 6 bases between the two ends. The germline V gene encodes CDR1 MNHNS and CDR2 SASEGT. The CDR3: CASSEVRGTDTQYF. The CDR3 nucleotides are TGTGCCAGCAGTGAAGTCAGGGGCACAGATACGCAGTATTTT.

The chain employs TRBV3-1 (or the pseudogene TRBV3-2) and TRBJ1-2; 9 nucleotides align to TRBD1. CDR1 and CDR2 from the germline V gene are LGHDT and YNNKEL (reference sequence). CDR3 size: 15 residues. V trimming: 4 bases; J trimming: 6 bases; junction bases outside the gene matches: 9. The CDR3 DNA reads TGTGCCAGCAGCCGAGGACAGGGGTTAAATGATGGCTACACCTTC. Its protein product is CASSRGQGLNDGYTF.

This chain joins TRBV20-1 and TRBJ1-5; D may be TRBD1 (5 bases). Trimming took 3 bases from V and 3 from J, leaving 9 bases between them. The CDR3 consists of 13 residues. The V gene's germline CDR1 is DFQATT and CDR2 SNEGSKA (reference sequence). The CDR3 DNA follows: TGCAGTGCTAGTCCGACAGACAATCAGCCCCAGCATTTT. Amino acids: CSASPTDNQPQHF.

This chain uses TRBV18 with TRBJ2-2; D may be TRBD1 (5 bases). The CDR3 is 13 amino acids. V lost 4 bases and J lost 3, with 6 bases in between. Germline loops: CDR1 KGHSH, CDR2 LQKENI. The CDR3 DNA follows: TGTGCCAGCTCACAAGGGGACACCGGGGAGCTGTTTTTT. Its translation: CASSQGDTGELFF.

The V call is TRBV7-9, the J call TRBJ2-5; 13 bases match TRBD2. Trimming at V came to 4 bases and at J to 2 bases, leaving 4 bases not matched to a gene. CDR3 length: 16 residues. Germline values: CDR1 SEHNR, CDR2 FQNEAQ (reference sequence). For the CDR3, the DNA is TGTGCCAGCAGCTCAATGGGACTAGCGGGACAAGAGACCCAGTACTTC. As protein: CASSSMGLAGQETQYF.

The chain combines TRBV29-1 with TRBJ2-7; 7 bases match TRBD1. Per the germline V gene, CDR1 is SQVTM and CDR2 is ANQGSEA. Trimming at V came to 6 bases and at J to 5 bases, leaving 4 bases not matched to a gene. CDR3 size: 11 residues. The CDR3 here is CSVGDRDEQYF. Here the CDR3 DNA reads TGCAGCGTGGGGGACAGAGACGAGCAGTACTTC.

The CDR3 bases are TGCAGCGTTGACCCGGCTAGCGGGGGGGCGCCAGATACGCAGTATTTT. Encoded protein: CSVDPASGGAPDTQYF. The chain carries TRBV29-1 and TRBJ2-3, with 12 bases that match TRBD2. CDR1 SQVTM and CDR2 ANQGSEA come from the germline V gene. The CDR3 is 16 residues long. V lost 3 bases and J lost 4; bases outside the gene matches: 8.

V usage is TRBV5-1 and J usage is TRBJ2-1; TRBD2 agrees at 8 bases. The V segment lost 4 bases and the J segment 10 bases; nucleotides outside the gene matches: 7. Germline loops: CDR1 SGHRS, CDR2 YFSETQ. CDR3 length: 13 residues. The DNA for the CDR3 is TGCGCCAGCAGCCCCCGGACTAGCTTGGAGCAGTTCTTC. Its protein is CASSPRTSLEQFF.

The chain is built from TRBV19 and TRBJ1-2; 9 bases align to TRBD1. The trim removed 6 bases at V and 4 bases at J, leaving 12 bases unmatched. In germline, CDR1 is LNHDA, CDR2 SQIVND (reference sequence). The CDR3 is 16 residues long. The CDR3 loop reads CASSNVQGAFFYGYTF. The CDR3 region has the DNA TGTGCCAGTAGCAATGTACAGGGGGCGTTCTTCTATGGCTACACCTTC.

The genes are TRBV5-1 and TRBJ1-2; no firm D call. The CDR3 is made up of 14 amino acids. Trimming left V 1 base short and J 2 bases short, with 9 bases between. Looked up from germline, CDR1 is SGHRS and CDR2 is YFSETQ. The DNA of the CDR3 is TGCGCCAGCAGCTTGAGTACTCGAAACTATGGCTACACCTTC. Its protein product is CASSLSTRNYGYTF.

This chain joins TRBV9 and TRBJ2-2, with 10 bases lining up with TRBD1. CDR1 and CDR2 from the germline V gene are SGDLS and YYNGEE. The length of the CDR3 is 16 residues. J lost 3 bases, V lost 4 bases, and 6 bases had no gene match. In DNA form, the CDR3 reads TGTGCCAGCAGCCCCCGGACAGGGGGACACACCGGGGAGCTGTTTTTT. Its protein is CASSPRTGGHTGELFF. The whole variable domain, filled in from reference TRBV9 and TRBJ2-2, reads DSGVTQTPKHLITATGQRVTLRCSPRSGDLSVYWYQQSLDQGLQFLIQYYNGEERAKGNILERFSAQQFPDLHSELNLSSLELGDSALYFCASSPRTGGHTGELFFGEGSRLTVL.

This chain connects TRBV23-1 to TRBJ2-7, with 9 bases identical to TRBD1. TRBV23-1 has ORF status, its function being uncertain. J lost 2 bases, V lost 4 bases, and 6 bases had no gene match. The CDR3 is 15 amino acids. The CDR3 DNA follows: TGCGCCAGCAGTCTATACAGGGGGCAGGCCTACGAGCAGTACTTC. This gives the protein CASSLYRGQAYEQYF.

V is TRBV5-4 and J is TRBJ1-6, with D tentatively TRBD1 (5 bases). CDR3 size: 13 residues. Germline V lookup: CDR1 SGHNT, CDR2 YYREEE (reference sequence). The CDR3 DNA follows: TGTGCTCTGGGGGGATCCTATAATTCACCCCTCCACTTT. Protein: CALGGSYNSPLHF.